The clone carrying this TCR beta chain was picked up a small number of times. Antigen: not known. The sample is drawn from a study of beta chain features in type 1 diabetes. Sequencing targeted expressed TCRB transcripts, as all isolated RNA had been reverse transcribed. Sequencing was performed with immunoSEQ multiplex PCR; in TCRdb, only in-frame clones are kept and a portion is missing. This table holds 900,000 or so clones, around a sixth found once. Germline CDR1 and CDR2: MNHEY and SMNVEV (reference sequence). The CDR3 covers 14 residues. Trimming took 2 bases from V and 6 from J, leaving 14 bases between them. Study-level points and caveats: The similarity of naive, central memory and Treg TCRB repertoires appeared greater among patients than among healthy donors. For patients and controls alike, PCR might favor shorter templates to the same degree.

The TCR originated in a woman between 18 and 29 years old in good health. Sequenced input: naive CD4+ T cells from blood. The V gene is TRBV27, the J gene TRBJ2-7, with a tentative D call TRBD2 (5 bases). The chain's CDR3 is CASSLKAPRGEQYF. CDR3 in DNA: TGTGCCAGCAGTTTAAAAGCGCCTCGGGGCGAGCAGTACTTC.